The source of this T cell receptor (beta chain) is a study of T cell responses to AZD1222 COVID-19 vaccine. On this clone: What it binds is not known.

Broader study findings: Researchers report vaccine-associated CD4 TCRs spanning spike, with dominance at 160-218 and 743-854. Within unmutated variant regions lay the reported targets of nearly half of spike-specific TCRs. Donors were largely white British and mainly female; clonal diversity was possibly underestimated.

This CDR3 has 14 amino acids. Germline V gene data show CDR1 as MDHEN and CDR2 as SYDVKM. V shed 7 bases and J shed 3 bases, with 15 bases lying between them. Here immunoSEQ multiplex PCR was the method, and the copy in TCRdb shows in-frame clones only, minus some. Among over 100,000 clones listed, approximately 91% were seen once. This sequence joins TRBV28 and TRBJ1-1; D uncertain. The source material was peripheral blood, sampled 28 days after the second AZD1222 dose. This clonotype was sampled from an adult who received the AZD1222 COVID-19 vaccine. For the CDR3, the DNA is TGTGCCAGCACCGTCCTCACGGTGGACACTGAAGCTTTCTTT. Amino acids: CASTVLTVDTEAFF.